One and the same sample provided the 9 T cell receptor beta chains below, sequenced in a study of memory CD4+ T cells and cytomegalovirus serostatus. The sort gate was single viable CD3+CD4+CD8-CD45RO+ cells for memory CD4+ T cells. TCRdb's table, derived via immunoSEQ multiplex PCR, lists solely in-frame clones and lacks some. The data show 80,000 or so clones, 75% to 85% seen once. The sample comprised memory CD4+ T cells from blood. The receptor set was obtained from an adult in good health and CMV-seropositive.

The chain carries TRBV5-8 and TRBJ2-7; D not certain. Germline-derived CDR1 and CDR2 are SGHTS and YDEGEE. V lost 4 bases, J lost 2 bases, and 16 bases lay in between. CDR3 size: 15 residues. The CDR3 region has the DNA TGTGCCAGCAGCACCCCACGAAAGGGTACCTACGAGCAGTACTTC. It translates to CASSTPRKGTYEQYF. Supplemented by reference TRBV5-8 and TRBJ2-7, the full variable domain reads EAGVTQSPTHLIKTRGQQATLRCSPISGHTSVYWYQQALGLGLQFLLWYDEGEERNRGNFPPRFSGRQFPNYSSELNVNALELEDSALYLCASSTPRKGTYEQYFGPGTRLTVT.

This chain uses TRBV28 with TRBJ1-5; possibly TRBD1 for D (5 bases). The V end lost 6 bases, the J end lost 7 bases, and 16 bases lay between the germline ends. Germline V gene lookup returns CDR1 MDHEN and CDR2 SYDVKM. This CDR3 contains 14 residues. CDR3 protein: CASSPRLGGQPQHF. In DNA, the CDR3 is TGTGCCAGCAGCCCACGACTCGGGGGGCAGCCCCAGCATTTT.

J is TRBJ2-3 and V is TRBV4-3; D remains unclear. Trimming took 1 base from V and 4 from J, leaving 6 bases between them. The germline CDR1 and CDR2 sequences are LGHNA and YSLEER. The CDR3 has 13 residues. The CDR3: CASSQAHPDTQYF. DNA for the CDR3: TGCGCCAGCAGCCAAGCGCATCCAGATACGCAGTATTTT.

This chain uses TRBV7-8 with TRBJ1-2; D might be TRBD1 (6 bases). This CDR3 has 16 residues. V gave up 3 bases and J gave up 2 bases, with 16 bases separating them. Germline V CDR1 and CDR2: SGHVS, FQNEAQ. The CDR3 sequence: CASSFRRDTRNYGYTF. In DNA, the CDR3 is TGTGCCAGCAGCTTCCGACGGGACACCCGAAACTATGGCTACACCTTC.

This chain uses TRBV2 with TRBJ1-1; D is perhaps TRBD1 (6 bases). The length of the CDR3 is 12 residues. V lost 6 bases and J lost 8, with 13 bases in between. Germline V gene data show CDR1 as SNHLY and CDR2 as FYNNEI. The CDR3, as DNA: TGTGCCAGCAGGGTCGGACAGAGAGAAGCTTTCTTT. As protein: CASRVGQREAFF. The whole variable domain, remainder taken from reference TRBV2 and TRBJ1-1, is EPEVTQTPSHQVTQMGQEVILRCVPISNHLYFYWYRQILGQKVEFLVSFYNNEISEKSEIFDDQFSVERPDGSNFTLKIRSTKLEDSAMYFCASRVGQREAFFGQGTRLTVV.

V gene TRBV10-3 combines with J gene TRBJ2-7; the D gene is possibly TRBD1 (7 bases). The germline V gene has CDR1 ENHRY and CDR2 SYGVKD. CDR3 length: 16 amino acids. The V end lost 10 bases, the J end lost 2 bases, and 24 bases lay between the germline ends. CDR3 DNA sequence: TGTGCCACCCGAGAGGGGGGTTTAGGGACAGCCTACGAGCAGTACTTC. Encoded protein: CATREGGLGTAYEQYF.

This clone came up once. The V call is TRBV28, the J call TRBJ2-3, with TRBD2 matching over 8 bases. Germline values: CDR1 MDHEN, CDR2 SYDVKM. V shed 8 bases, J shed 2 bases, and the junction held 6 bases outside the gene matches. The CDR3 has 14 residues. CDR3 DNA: TGTGCCAGCCTTCGGGGGGGAGTCACAGATACGCAGTATTTT. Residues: CASLRGGVTDTQYF.

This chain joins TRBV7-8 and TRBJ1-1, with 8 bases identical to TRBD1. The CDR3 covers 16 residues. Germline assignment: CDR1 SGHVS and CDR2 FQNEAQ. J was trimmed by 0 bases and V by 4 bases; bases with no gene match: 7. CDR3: CASSSLRTGLNTEAFF. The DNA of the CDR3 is TGTGCCAGCAGCTCGCTTAGGACAGGGCTGAACACTGAAGCTTTCTTT.

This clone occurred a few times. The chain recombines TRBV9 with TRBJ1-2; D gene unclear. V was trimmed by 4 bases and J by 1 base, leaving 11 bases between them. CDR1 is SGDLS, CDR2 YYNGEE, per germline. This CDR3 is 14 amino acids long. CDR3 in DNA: TGTGCCAGCAGCCCCCGAAGGAATAACTATGGCTACACCTTC. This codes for CASSPRRNNYGYTF.